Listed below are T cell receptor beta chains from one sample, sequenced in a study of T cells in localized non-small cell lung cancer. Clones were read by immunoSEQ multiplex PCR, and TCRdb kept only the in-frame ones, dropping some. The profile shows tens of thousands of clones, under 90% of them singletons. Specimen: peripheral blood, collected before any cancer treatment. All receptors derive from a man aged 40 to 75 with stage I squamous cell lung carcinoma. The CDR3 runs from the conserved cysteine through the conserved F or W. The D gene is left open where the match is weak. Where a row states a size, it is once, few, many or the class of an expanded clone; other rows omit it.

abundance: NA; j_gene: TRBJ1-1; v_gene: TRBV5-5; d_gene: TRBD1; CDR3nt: TGTGCCAGCAGCATCACAGGGGAAGGCACTGAAGCTTTCTTT; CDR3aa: CASSITGEGTEAFF
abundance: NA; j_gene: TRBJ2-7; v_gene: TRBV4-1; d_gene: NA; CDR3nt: TGCGCCAGCAGCCAAGAGCCAGGGGGACTAGGGTCCTACGAGCAGTACTTC; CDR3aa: CASSQEPGGLGSYEQYF
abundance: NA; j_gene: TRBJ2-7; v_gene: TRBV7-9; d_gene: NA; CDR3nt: TGTGCCAGCAGCCCCCAGGGGGGCTACGAGCAGTACTTC; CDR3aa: CASSPQGGYEQYF
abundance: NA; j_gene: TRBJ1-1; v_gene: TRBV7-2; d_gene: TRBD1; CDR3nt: TGTGCCAGCAGACAGGGGACGAACACTGAAGCTTTCTTT; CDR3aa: CASRQGTNTEAFF
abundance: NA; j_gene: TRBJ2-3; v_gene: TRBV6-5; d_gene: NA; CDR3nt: TGTGCCAGCAGTCTCGACAGCAGCACAGATACGCAGTATTTT; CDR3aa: CASSLDSSTDTQYF
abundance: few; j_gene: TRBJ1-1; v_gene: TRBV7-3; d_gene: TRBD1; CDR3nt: TGTGCCAGCAGCTTAGGAGGGACAGCTAACACTGAAGCTTTCTTT; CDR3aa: CASSLGGTANTEAFF
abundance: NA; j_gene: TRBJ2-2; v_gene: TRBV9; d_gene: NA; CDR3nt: TGTGCCAGCAGCGTAGTATCGGGGGGCGAGTCCGGGGAGCTGTTTTTT; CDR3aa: CASSVVSGGESGELFF
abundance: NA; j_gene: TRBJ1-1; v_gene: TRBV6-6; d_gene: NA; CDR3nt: TGTGCCAGCAGTTACTCGAGGGGAGTGAACACTGAAGCTTTCTTT; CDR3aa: CASSYSRGVNTEAFF
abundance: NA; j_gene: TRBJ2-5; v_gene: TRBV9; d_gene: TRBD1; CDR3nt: TGTGCCAGCAGTCCCAGGGGGCGAGAAGAGACCCAGTACTTC; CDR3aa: CASSPRGREETQYF
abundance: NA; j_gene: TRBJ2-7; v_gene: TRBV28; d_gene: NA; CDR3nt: TGTGCCAGCAAACTGAGTTCCGGCGAGCAGTACTTC; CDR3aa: CASKLSSGEQYF
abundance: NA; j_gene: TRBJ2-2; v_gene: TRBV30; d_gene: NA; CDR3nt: TGTGCCTGGAGTCCCGGCGGGGAGCTGTTTTTT; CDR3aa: CAWSPGGELFF